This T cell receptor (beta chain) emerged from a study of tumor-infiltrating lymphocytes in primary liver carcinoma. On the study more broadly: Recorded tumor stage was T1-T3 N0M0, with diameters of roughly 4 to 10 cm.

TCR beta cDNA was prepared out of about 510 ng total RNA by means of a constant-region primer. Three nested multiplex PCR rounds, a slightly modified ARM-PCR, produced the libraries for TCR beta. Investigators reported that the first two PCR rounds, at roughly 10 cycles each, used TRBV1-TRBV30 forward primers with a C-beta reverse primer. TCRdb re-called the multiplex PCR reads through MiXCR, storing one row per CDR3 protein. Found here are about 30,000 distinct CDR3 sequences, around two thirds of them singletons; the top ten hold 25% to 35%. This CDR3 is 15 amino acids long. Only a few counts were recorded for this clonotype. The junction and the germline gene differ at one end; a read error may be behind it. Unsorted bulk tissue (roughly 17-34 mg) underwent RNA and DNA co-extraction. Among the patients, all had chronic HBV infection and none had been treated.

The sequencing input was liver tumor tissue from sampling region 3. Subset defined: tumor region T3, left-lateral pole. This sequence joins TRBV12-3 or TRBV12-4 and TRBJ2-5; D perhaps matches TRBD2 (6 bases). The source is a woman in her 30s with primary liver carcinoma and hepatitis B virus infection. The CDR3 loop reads CASSTYPGSEESQHF. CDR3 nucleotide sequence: TGTGCTAGCAGCACCTACCCCGGGAGCGAAGAGAGCCAGCACTTC.